This TCR beta chain was retrieved from a study of radiation and T cells in renal cell carcinoma. Study overall: Nephrectomy followed 15 Gy stereotactic body radiation by 4 weeks.

In regard to this clone: Its antigen is undetermined.

Whole-study findings and limits: From baseline, blood top tumor clonotypes peaked at 2 weeks post-radiation.

Time point given: baseline pretreatment blood. Noted treatment: 15 Gy SBRT to primary tumor, nephrectomy 4 weeks later. The CDR3 contains 13 residues. J was trimmed by 1 base and V by 6 bases; bases with no gene match: 2. The germline V gene has CDR1 SNHLY and CDR2 FYNNEI. The method was immunoSEQ multiplex PCR; TCRdb's version includes in-frame clones alone and lacks a portion of them. Of 130,000 to 150,000 clones listed, 88% are singletons. The sample in question was blood, obtained from a patient whose treatment included radiotherapy and nephrectomy. V usage is TRBV2 and J usage is TRBJ2-5; the match to TRBD2 covers 7 bases. The TCR sequence derives from a woman aged 70-85 years with renal cell carcinoma. The CDR3 reads CASSGGTQETQYF. The CDR3 coding sequence is TGTGCCAGCAGCGGGGGGACCCAAGAGACCCAGTACTTC.